This TCR beta chain was sequenced in a study of beta chain features in type 1 diabetes. Study observations and caveats: When Type 1 diabetes patients were examined, their TCRB CDR3s proved moderately but significantly shorter in all four CD4+ subsets.

The whole isolated RNA underwent reverse transcription, so sequencing captured expressed TCRB transcripts. Clones were read by immunoSEQ multiplex PCR, and TCRdb kept only the in-frame ones, dropping some. The table includes 500,000 to 650,000 clones, roughly 12% detected once. Per germline, CDR1 SEHNR and CDR2 FQNEAQ (reference sequence). The CDR3 consists of 15 residues. V dropped 2 bases and J dropped 4 bases, with 14 bases sitting between them. In its sample, this clone was seen a few times. Its antigen is currently unknown. The receptor's source is a man aged 25 to 40 with type 1 diabetes. This chain joins TRBV7-9 and TRBJ1-1, with D tentatively TRBD1 (6 bases). Material for sequencing was naive CD4+ T cells from blood. CDR3 sequence: CASSLRGGGVTEAFF. CDR3 nucleotide sequence: TGTGCCAGCAGCTTACGTGGAGGGGGTGTCACTGAAGCTTTCTTT.